Shown below are 21 T cell receptor beta chains from a single sample sequenced in a study of cytomegalovirus exposure and HLA in healthy donors. Primers included in the PCR were 60 Vbeta and 13 Jbeta primers. The assay was immunoSEQ multiplex PCR, and TCRdb's table has in-frame clones only and misses some. The repertoire holds approximately 190,000 clones, with approximately 87% as singletons. The specimen was PBMCs. The origin of the receptors is a man aged 25 to 40 in good health and CMV-seronegative.

V gene TRBV18 combines with J gene TRBJ1-1, with D maybe TRBD1 (5 bases). Germline V gene lookup returns CDR1 KGHSH and CDR2 LQKENI. V lost 2 bases and J lost 0, with 19 bases in between. The length of the CDR3 is 18 residues. This CDR3 is CASSPGFAGLHLNTEAFF. In DNA, the CDR3 is TGTGCCAGCTCACCAGGGTTTGCAGGGCTACACCTGAACACTGAAGCTTTCTTT.

Remarks on this clone: Other DNA sequences in this specimen translate into the identical CDR3. The genes are TRBV6-1 and TRBJ1-2; the D is unclear. The CDR3 contains 12 residues. The V and J ends lost 2 bases and 4 bases respectively, with 5 bases between them. Germline assignment: CDR1 MNHNS and CDR2 SASEGT. In nucleotides, the CDR3 is TGTGCCAGCAGTGAATCCAGCTATGGCTACACCTTC. Amino acid sequence: CASSESSYGYTF.

This clone was seen a single time. The rearrangement uses TRBV4-1 and TRBJ2-1; D unclear. The germline gives CDR1 MGHRA, CDR2 YSYEKL. This CDR3 has 13 residues. V dropped 3 bases and J dropped 10 bases, with 13 bases sitting between them. This CDR3 reads CASSQNSFWEQFF. CDR3 nucleotide sequence: TGCGCCAGCAGCCAGAATAGCTTTTGGGAGCAGTTCTTC.

This clone was seen just once. This chain links TRBV7-2 with TRBJ1-1; TRBD1 matches at 7 bases. The germline CDR1 and CDR2 sequences are SGHTA and FQGNSA. With V trimmed by 5 bases and J by 1 base, 10 bases remained unmatched. The CDR3 extends over 16 amino acids. The CDR3 nucleotides are TGTGCCAGCAGCCCGGGACAGTCGATTGAGAACACTGAAGCTTTCTTT. It translates to CASSPGQSIENTEAFF.

The genes are TRBV10-3 and TRBJ2-1; 7 bases are a match to TRBD1. The length of the CDR3 is 16 residues. Germline lookup yields CDR1 ENHRY and CDR2 SYGVKD. V was pared by 6 bases and J by 5 bases, with 13 bases of the junction left unmatched. The CDR3 coding sequence is TGTGCCATCAGGGGGAGACAGGGCGGAAGAGACAATGAGCAGTTCTTC. The encoded protein is CAIRGRQGGRDNEQFF.

This clone appeared a single time. The rearrangement joins TRBV15 to TRBJ1-6, with TRBD1 as a possible D gene (6 bases). In germline, CDR1 is LNHNV, CDR2 YYDKDF (reference sequence). V was clipped by 2 bases and J by 14 bases, with 13 bases between them. The CDR3 length is 13 residues. CDR3 DNA: TGTGCCACCAGCAGACTACAGGGCCAGGCCCTCCACTTT. Translating gives CATSRLQGQALHF.

This rearrangement joins TRBV4-3 to TRBJ1-6; D call uncertain. This CDR3 spans 19 amino acids. Trimming took 5 bases from V and 7 from J, leaving 27 bases between them. CDR1 and CDR2 from the germline V gene are LGHNA and YSLEER. CDR3 sequence reads: CASSITGPREGWVNSPLHF. CDR3 nucleotide sequence: TGCGCCAGCAGCATCACCGGGCCTCGGGAAGGCTGGGTGAATTCACCCCTCCACTTT.

The chain recombines TRBV30 with TRBJ2-1, with unresolved D. Germline loops: CDR1 GTSNPN, CDR2 SVGIG (reference sequence). V lost 5 bases and J 10 bases, leaving 18 bases between the germline ends. The CDR3 loop spans 13 amino acids. The CDR3 sequence: CAWSQDRVGEQFF. The DNA of the CDR3 is TGTGCCTGGTCCCAAGACCGGGTCGGCGAGCAGTTCTTC. Using reference TRBV30 and TRBJ2-1 for the parts outside the CDR3, the full variable domain is SQTIHQWPATLVQPVGSPLSLECTVEGTSNPNLYWYRQAAGRGLQLLFYSVGIGQISSEVPQNLSASRPQDRQFILSSKKLLLSDSGFYLCAWSQDRVGEQFFGPGTRLTVL.

This chain joins TRBV15 and TRBJ1-2, with 8 bases fitting TRBD1. In germline, CDR1 is LNHNV, CDR2 YYDKDF (reference sequence). J gave up 4 bases and V 1 base, and 11 bases lay outside the gene matches. CDR3 length: 17 residues. The CDR3 protein is CATSRADSGGGSYGYTF. The CDR3 DNA reads as TGTGCCACCAGCAGAGCCGACTCAGGGGGCGGGAGCTATGGCTACACCTTC.

Here the CDR3 DNA reads TGTGCCAGCAGCATCGGGACAGGCAACACCATATATTTT. It specifies CASSIGTGNTIYF. The V call is TRBV7-2, the J call TRBJ1-3; 8 bases fit TRBD1. J gave up 7 bases and V 5 bases, and 4 bases lay outside the gene matches. Looked up from germline, CDR1 is SGHTA and CDR2 is FQGNSA. The CDR3 loop spans 13 amino acids.

V is TRBV7-9 and J is TRBJ1-5, with TRBD1 matching over 7 bases. The CDR3 has 16 residues. Losses at the gene ends were 5 bases for V and 4 bases for J; bases not matched to a gene: 11. Germline-derived CDR1 and CDR2 are SEHNR and FQNEAQ (reference sequence). CDR3 protein: CASSAQGRVPNQPQHF. CDR3 nucleotide sequence: TGTGCCAGCAGCGCACAGGGGCGAGTCCCTAATCAGCCCCAGCATTTT.

V and J are TRBV5-6 and TRBJ1-1; D unresolved. CDR1 SGHDT and CDR2 YYEEEE come from the germline V gene. V was trimmed by 0 bases and J by 3 bases, leaving 9 bases between them. The CDR3 length is 14 residues. The CDR3 loop reads CASSLGSYYTEAFF. CDR3 DNA sequence: TGTGCCAGCAGCTTGGGGTCCTATTACACTGAAGCTTTCTTT. The full variable domain, completed using reference TRBV5-6 and TRBJ1-1, is DAGVTQSPTHLIKTRGQQVTLRCSPKSGHDTVSWYQQALGQGPQFIFQYYEEEERQRGNFPDRFSGHQFPNYSSELNVNALLLGDSALYLCASSLGSYYTEAFFGQGTRLTVV.

This clone occurred once. This chain joins TRBV29-1 and TRBJ1-2; the match to TRBD1 covers 10 bases. The V segment lost 4 bases and the J segment 6 bases; nucleotides outside the gene matches: 11. The CDR3 is 15 amino acids. Looked up from germline, CDR1 is SQVTM and CDR2 is ANQGSEA. The CDR3 loop reads CSVGNSGDRGNGYTF. The DNA for the CDR3 is TGCAGCGTTGGGAATTCCGGGGACAGGGGCAATGGCTACACCTTC.

The rearrangement uses TRBV11-2 and TRBJ2-7; D is possibly TRBD1 (5 bases). The CDR3 spans 13 residues. From germline, CDR1 is SGHAT and CDR2 FQNNGV. Trimming cost V 2 bases and J 4 bases, with 9 bases left between them. DNA of the CDR3: TGTGCCAGCAGCTTAAGCAGGGCATACGAGCAGTACTTC. This gives the protein CASSLSRAYEQYF.

This clone was seen only once. The genes are TRBV5-1 and TRBJ2-2, with 7 positions matching TRBD2. The germline V gene has CDR1 SGHRS and CDR2 YFSETQ. The CDR3 length is 16 residues. V dropped 3 bases and J dropped 1; count of bases not matched to a gene: 6. For the CDR3, the DNA is TGCGCCAGCAGCTCACCGGGACTACAGAACACCGGGGAGCTGTTTTTT. Encoded protein: CASSSPGLQNTGELFF.

Worth noting for this clone: An end of the junction does not agree with germline; a read error may underlie this. The genes are TRBV30 and TRBJ2-7; 7 bases are shared with TRBD2. The CDR3 extends over 13 amino acids. Per germline, CDR1 GTSNPN and CDR2 SVGIG (reference sequence). DNA for the CDR3: TGCGGTTACCAAAGCGGGACGACCTACGAGCAGTACTTC. Protein sequence: CGYQSGTTYEQYF. Together with reference TRBV30 and TRBJ2-7, the CDR3 gives the full variable domain: SQTIHQWPATLVQPVGSPLSLECTVEGTSNPNLYWYRQAAGRGLQLLFYSVGIGQISSEVPQNLSASRPQDRQFILSSKKLLLSDSGFYLCGYQSGTTYEQYFGPGTRLTVT.

V is TRBV4-3 and J is TRBJ1-1, with TRBD1 matching 7 bases. Losses at the gene ends were 0 bases for V and 0 bases for J; bases not matched to a gene: 10. The CDR3 is 18 residues long. Germline CDR1 is LGHNA and CDR2 is YSLEER. The CDR3 sequence: CASSQDLRTGHMNTEAFF. The CDR3 nucleotides read TGCGCCAGCAGCCAAGATCTAAGGACAGGCCACATGAACACTGAAGCTTTCTTT.

This rearrangement joins TRBV11-2 to TRBJ2-7; a possible D gene is TRBD2 (6 bases). The CDR3 sequence is 13 residues long. Trimming removed 3 bases at V and 2 bases at J, with 8 bases between. The germline V gene encodes CDR1 SGHAT and CDR2 FQNNGV. CDR3 in amino acids: CASSFGTAYEQYF. The CDR3 DNA is TGTGCCAGCAGCTTTGGGACTGCCTACGAGCAGTACTTC.

The table lists this clone with a few counts. The chain combines TRBV27 with TRBJ2-7; D is perhaps TRBD1 (7 bases). The V end lost 2 bases, the J end lost 1 base, and 30 bases lay between the germline ends. Germline-derived CDR1 and CDR2 are MNHEY and SMNVEV (reference sequence). CDR3 length: 21 residues. CDR3 sequence (DNA): TGTGCCAGCAGTTTAGCGGGGCCCGGATGGGCACAGGGGTCGGGGTCCTACGAGCAGTACTTC. Translating it yields CASSLAGPGWAQGSGSYEQYF.

V and J are TRBV11-2 and TRBJ2-3; maybe TRBD2 (7 bases). V was shortened by 1 base and J by 0 bases, with 17 bases between the two germline ends. Germline-derived CDR1 and CDR2 are SGHAT and FQNNGV. The CDR3 is made up of 18 amino acids. CDR3 coding DNA: TGTGCCAGCAGCTTAGGGGTTGGGGGGGGCCCCAGCACAGATACGCAGTATTTT. It encodes CASSLGVGGGPSTDTQYF. Variable domain in full (rest from reference TRBV11-2 and TRBJ2-3): EAGVAQSPRYKIIEKRQSVAFWCNPISGHATLYWYQQILGQGPKLLIQFQNNGVVDDSQLPKDRFSAERLKGVDSTLKIQPAKLEDSAVYLCASSLGVGGGPSTDTQYFGPGTRLTVL.

The CDR3 bases are TGCGCCAGCAGGAACAGGCAAGAGACCCAGTACTTC. Encoded protein: CASRNRQETQYF. The chain employs TRBV10-2 and TRBJ2-5; possibly TRBD1 for D (5 bases). V lost 6 bases to trimming and J lost 2 bases, with 7 bases between them. Germline CDR1 is WSHSY and CDR2 is SAAADI. This CDR3 has 12 amino acids.